The sequence of this TCR beta chain was determined in a study of post-analysis software for immune sequencing data. With 3 bases removed from V and 5 bases from J, the gap between germline ends came to 14 bases. The CDR3 runs to 14 residues. Germline V gives CDR1 SGHTA, CDR2 FQGNSA. Sequencing libraries made from TCR beta cDNA carried unique molecular identifiers. Once roughly 1 to 11 million T cells were used, approximately 520,000 cDNA molecules resulted. TCRdb itself ran the PCR reads through MiXCR, one entry per CDR3 protein. The repertoire holds 750,000 to 950,000 distinct CDR3 sequences, about 45% seen once, with just under 5% in the top ten. As regards this clonotype: Its antigen remains unidentified.

Study-wide results and caveats: Relative to controls, patients with multiple sclerosis showed significantly lower normalized Chao1 diversity. A few TRBV segments (TRBV5-6, TRBV5-1 and TRBV20-1 among them) occurred more frequently in patients than in controls.

The origin of this receptor is a girl under 18 with multiple sclerosis. Sequencing was done on a sample of blood. The chain has TRBV7-2 and TRBJ2-7; D perhaps matches TRBD2 (6 bases). CDR3 coding DNA: TGTGCCAGCAGCTTGTCTCGCGGGGCGCACGAGCAGTACTTC. Protein product: CASSLSRGAHEQYF. Supplemented by reference TRBV7-2 and TRBJ2-7, the full variable domain reads GAGVSQSPSNKVTEKGKDVELRCDPISGHTALYWYRQSLGQGLEFLIYFQGNSAPDKSGLPSDRFSAERTGGSVSTLTIQRTQQEDSAVYLCASSLSRGAHEQYFGPGTRLTVT.